The source of this TCR beta chain is a study of cytotoxic CD8 clonotypes in ibrutinib-treated CLL. Whole-study findings and limits: Public clonotypes (which were uncommon) either contracted or remained stable on treatment.

Only in-frame clones appear in the TCRdb table, and some are missing; sequencing was by immunoSEQ multiplex PCR. The sample lists 150,000 to 200,000 clones; approximately 90% were seen once. Note on this clone: Its matching antigen is unknown.

There are 11 residues in the CDR3. The germline V gene has CDR1 MNHEY and CDR2 SVGAGI. V dropped 0 bases and J dropped 9 bases, with 5 bases sitting between them. This TCR came from a human donor with chronic lymphocytic leukemia. The sequences come from PBMCs, collected at disease progression, from a patient treated with ibrutinib. The V call is TRBV6-5, the J call TRBJ2-5, with D maybe TRBD1 (5 bases). CDR3 sequence (DNA): TGTGCCAGCAGTTACTCAGGGGCCCAGTACTTC. Amino acid sequence: CASSYSGAQYF.